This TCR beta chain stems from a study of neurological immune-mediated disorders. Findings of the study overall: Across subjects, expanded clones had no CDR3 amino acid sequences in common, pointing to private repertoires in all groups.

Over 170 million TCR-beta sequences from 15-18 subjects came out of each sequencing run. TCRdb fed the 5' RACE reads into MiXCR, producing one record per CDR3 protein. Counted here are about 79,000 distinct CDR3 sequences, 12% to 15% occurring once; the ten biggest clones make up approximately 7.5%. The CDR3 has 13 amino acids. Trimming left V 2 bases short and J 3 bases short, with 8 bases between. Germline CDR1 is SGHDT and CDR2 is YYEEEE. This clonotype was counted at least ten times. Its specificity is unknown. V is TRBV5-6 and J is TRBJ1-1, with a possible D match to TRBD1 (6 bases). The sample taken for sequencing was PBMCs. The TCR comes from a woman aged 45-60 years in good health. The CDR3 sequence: CASSLRGYTEAFF. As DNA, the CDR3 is TGTGCCAGCAGCTTAAGGGGGTACACTGAAGCTTTCTTT.